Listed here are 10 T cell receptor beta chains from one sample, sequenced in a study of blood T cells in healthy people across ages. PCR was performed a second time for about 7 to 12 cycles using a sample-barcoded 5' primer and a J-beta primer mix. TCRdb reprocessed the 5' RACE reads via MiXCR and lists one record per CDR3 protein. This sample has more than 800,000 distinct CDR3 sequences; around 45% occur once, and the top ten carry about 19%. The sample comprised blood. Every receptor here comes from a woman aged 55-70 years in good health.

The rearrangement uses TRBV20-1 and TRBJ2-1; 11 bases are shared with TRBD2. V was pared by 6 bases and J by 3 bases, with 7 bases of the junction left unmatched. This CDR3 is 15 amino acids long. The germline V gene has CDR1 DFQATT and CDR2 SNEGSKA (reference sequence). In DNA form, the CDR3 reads TGCAGTGCCAAGCTAGCGGGAGGCCTCTACAATGAGCAGTTCTTC. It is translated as CSAKLAGGLYNEQFF.

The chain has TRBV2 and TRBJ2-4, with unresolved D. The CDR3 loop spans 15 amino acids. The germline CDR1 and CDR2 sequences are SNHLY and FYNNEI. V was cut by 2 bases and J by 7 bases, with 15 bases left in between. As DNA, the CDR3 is TGTGCCAGCAGTGAATTGATTTCAGAAACCAACATTCAGTACTTC. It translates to CASSELISETNIQYF.

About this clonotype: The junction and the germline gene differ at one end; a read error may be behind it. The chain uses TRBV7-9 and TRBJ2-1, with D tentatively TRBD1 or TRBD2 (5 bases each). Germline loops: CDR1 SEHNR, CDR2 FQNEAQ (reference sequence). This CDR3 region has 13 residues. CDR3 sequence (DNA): TGTGCCGGCAGCCCGGGACGACACAATGAGCAGTTCTTC. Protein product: CAGSPGRHNEQFF.

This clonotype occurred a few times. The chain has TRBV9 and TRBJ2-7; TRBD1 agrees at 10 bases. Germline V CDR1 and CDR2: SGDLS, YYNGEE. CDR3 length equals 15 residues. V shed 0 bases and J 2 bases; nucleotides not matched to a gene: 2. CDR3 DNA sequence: TGTGCCAGCAGCGTAGGAGGACAGGGGGCCTACGAGCAGTACTTC. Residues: CASSVGGQGAYEQYF.

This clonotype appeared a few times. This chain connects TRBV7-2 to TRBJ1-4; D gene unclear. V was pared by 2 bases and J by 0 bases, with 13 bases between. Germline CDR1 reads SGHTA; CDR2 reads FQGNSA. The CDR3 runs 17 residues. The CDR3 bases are TGTGCCAGCAGCTTACGATCGCGGACGACAACTAATGAAAAACTGTTTTTT. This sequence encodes CASSLRSRTTTNEKLFF.

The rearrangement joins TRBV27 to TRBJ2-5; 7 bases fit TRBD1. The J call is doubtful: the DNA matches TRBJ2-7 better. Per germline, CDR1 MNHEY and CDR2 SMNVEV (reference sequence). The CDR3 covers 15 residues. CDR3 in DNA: TGTGCCAGCAGTCCCCCCGGAAGACAGGGCCACGAGCAGTACTTC. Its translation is CASSPPGRQGHEQYF.

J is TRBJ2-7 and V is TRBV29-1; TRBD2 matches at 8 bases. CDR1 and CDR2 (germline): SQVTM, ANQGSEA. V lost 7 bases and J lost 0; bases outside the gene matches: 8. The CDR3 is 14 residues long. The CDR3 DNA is TGCAGCGCCCGGCGGGGGGACGTCTCCTACGAGCAGTACTTC. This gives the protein CSARRGDVSYEQYF.

CDR3 sequence (DNA): TGTGCCAGCAGTCCCATTGTTGGGCCCAAAAACATTCAGTACTTC. Translation: CASSPIVGPKNIQYF. This rearrangement joins TRBV27 to TRBJ2-4, with D hard to call. V was clipped by 5 bases and J by 2 bases, with 13 bases between them. Per germline, CDR1 MNHEY and CDR2 SMNVEV (reference sequence). This CDR3 is 15 amino acids long.

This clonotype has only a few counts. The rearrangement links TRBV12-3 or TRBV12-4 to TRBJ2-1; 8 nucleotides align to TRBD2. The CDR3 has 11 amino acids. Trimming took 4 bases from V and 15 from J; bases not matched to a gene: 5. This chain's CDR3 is CASSSAGLVFF. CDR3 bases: TGTGCCAGCAGTTCGGCGGGACTAGTGTTCTTC.

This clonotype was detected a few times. The DNA of the CDR3 is TGTGCCAGCAGTGAGGCCGGGAACTATGGCTACACCTTC. This encodes CASSEAGNYGYTF. V and J are TRBV25-1 and TRBJ1-2, with unresolved D. Looked up from germline, CDR1 is MGHDK and CDR2 is SYGVNS. The CDR3 runs to 13 residues. Trimming left V 3 bases short and J 2 bases short, with 7 bases between.